The 3 T cell receptor beta chains reported below all come from one sample, sequenced in a study of naive and memory T cell subsets. A UMI-containing oligonucleotide was joined by 3' ligation to the TCR cDNA template. The SP2 primer and nested alpha and beta constant region primers amplified ligated cDNA in four rounds. TCRdb re-analysed the 5' RACE reads in MiXCR, keeping a single row per CDR3 protein. The sample lists roughly 62,000 distinct CDR3 sequences, 8% seen once, with about 19% in the top ten. The receptors come from a female donor in good health.

The chain has TRBV20-1 and TRBJ2-2; D possibly corresponds to TRBD1 (5 bases). CDR1 is DFQATT, CDR2 SNEGSKA, per germline (reference sequence). There are 17 residues in the CDR3. V was clipped by 0 bases and J by 7 bases, with 21 bases between them. The CDR3 protein is CSARDSLRVWDGGELFF. The CDR3 nucleotides are TGCAGTGCTAGAGATTCCCTCAGGGTGTGGGATGGCGGGGAGCTGTTTTTT.

The chain joins TRBV20-1 to TRBJ2-7, with D tentatively TRBD2 (5 bases). Trimming shortened V by 3 bases and J by 6 bases, and 18 bases separated the two germline ends. The CDR3 runs to 14 residues. Looked up from germline, CDR1 is DFQATT and CDR2 is SNEGSKA (reference sequence). The CDR3 nucleotides read TGCAGTGCTAGCCCCGGTGGTGACGCGGGCGAGCAGTACTTC. Its translation is CSASPGGDAGEQYF.

This clonotype has more than one count but fewer than ten. The V and J genes are TRBV3-1 and TRBJ2-1; 7 bases fit TRBD2. Trimming at V came to 4 bases and at J to 3 bases, leaving 12 bases not matched to a gene. Germline CDR1 LGHDT, CDR2 YNNKEL (reference sequence). The CDR3 contains 17 residues. CDR3 sequence reads: CASSRTSGTTYYNEQFF. CDR3 DNA: TGTGCCAGCAGCCGGACTTCCGGGACTACCTACTACAATGAGCAGTTCTTC.